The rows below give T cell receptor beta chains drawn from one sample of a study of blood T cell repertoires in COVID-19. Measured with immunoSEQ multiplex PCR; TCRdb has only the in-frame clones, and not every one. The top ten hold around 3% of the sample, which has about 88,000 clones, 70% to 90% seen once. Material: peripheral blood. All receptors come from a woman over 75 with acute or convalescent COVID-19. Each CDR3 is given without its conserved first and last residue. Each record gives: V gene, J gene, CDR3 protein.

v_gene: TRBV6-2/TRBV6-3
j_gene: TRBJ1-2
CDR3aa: ASSWDFGHYT

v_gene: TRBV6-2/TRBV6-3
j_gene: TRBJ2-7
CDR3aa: ASSYSEAIEQY

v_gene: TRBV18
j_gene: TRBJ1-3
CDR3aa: ASSQPGTGSSGNTIY

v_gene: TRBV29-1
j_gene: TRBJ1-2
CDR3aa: SGGQGNGYGYT

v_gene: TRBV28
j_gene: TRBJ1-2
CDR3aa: ASSPGSNYGYT

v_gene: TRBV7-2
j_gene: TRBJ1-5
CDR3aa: ASSLRDSPQH

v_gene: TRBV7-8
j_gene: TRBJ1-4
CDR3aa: ASSLAINRRGANEKLF

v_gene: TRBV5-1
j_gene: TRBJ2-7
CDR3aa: ASSAGTSGSGEQY

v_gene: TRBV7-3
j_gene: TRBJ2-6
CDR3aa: ASSLVASGANVLT

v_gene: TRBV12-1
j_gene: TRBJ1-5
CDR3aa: ASSAWTGAHGVNQPQH

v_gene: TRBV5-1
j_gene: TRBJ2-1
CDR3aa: ASRALSGSSYNEQF

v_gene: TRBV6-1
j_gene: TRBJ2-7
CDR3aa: ASSDPGQVFYEQY

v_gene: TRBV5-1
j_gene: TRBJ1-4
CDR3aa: ASSPGTGGFNEKLF

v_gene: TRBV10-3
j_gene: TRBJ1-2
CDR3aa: AISESPTDSYGYT

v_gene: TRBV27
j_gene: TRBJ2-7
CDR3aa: ASRFRVIYEQY

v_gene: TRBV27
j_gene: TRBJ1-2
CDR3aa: ASSRGNYGYT

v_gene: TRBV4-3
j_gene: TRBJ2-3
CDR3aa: ASSQDEGLAGANTDTQY

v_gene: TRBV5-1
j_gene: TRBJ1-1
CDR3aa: ASSLSADYMNTEAF

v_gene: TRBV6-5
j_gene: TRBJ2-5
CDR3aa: ASSRQGLETQY

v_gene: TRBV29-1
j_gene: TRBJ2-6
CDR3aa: SVAVGTGGFGSGANVLT

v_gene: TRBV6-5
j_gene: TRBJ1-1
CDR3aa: ASSYGGIEAF

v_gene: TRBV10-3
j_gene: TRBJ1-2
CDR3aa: AISDTGGGRYGYT

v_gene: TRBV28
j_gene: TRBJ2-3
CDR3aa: ASTPQIAGALDTQY

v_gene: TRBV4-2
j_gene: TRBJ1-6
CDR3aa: ASSQESRSNSPLH

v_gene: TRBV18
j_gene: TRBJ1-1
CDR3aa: ASSPWDRGETEAF

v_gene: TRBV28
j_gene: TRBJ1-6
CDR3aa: ASSLPGYNSPLH

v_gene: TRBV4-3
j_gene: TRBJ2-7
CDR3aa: ASSRGLDYEQY

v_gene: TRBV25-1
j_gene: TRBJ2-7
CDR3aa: ASSELGGDYEQY

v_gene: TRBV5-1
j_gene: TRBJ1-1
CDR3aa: ASSRDSLNTEAF

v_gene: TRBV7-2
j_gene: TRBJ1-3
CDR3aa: ASTPDIAGNTIY

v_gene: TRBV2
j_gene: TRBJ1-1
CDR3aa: ASSEPRGMNTEAF

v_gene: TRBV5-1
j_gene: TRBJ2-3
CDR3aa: ASRTRGTDTQY

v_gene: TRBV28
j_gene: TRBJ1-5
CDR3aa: ASSPAQGTYQPQH

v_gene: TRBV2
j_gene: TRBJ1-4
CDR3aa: ASIRQGDEKLF

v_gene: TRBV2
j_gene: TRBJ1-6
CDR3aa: ASSVRDPQEGSPLH

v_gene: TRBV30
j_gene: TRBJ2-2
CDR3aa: AWRAPSGGNTGELF

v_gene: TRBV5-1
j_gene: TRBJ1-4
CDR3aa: ASSLIGQNEKLF

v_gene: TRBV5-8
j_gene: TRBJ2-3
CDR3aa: ASSPGTSGRMADTQY

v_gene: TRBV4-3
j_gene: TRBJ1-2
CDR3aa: ASSQDLTGTGASVYGYT

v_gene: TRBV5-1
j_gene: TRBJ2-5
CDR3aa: ASSKELASGEETQY

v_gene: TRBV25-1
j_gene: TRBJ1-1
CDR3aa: ASSLNRASGTEAF